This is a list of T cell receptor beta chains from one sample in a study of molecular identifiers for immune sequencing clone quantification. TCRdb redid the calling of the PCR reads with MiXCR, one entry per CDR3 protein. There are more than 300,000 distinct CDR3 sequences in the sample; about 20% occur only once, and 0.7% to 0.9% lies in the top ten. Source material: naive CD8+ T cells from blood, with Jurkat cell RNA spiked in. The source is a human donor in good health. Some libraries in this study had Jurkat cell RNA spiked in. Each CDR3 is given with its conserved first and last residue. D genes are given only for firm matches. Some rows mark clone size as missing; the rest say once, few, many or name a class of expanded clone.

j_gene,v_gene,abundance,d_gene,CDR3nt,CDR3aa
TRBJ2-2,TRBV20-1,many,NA,TGCAGTGCTAGATTGGTACATGACTACACCGGGGAGCTGTTTTTT,CSARLVHDYTGELFF
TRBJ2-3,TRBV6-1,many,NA,TGTGCACTTAGGGGGATCACAGATACGCAGTATTTT,CALRGITDTQYF
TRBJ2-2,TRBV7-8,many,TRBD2,TGTGCCAGCACCGGGGGGACTCCTGTCACCGGGGAGCTGTTTTTT,CASTGGTPVTGELFF
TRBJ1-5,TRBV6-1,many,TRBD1,TGTGCCAGCCGACACACAGGGGGCGCGAATCAGCCCCAGCATTTT,CASRHTGGANQPQHF
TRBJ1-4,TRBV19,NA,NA,TGTGCCAGTATCGGGACCCGGGGGAGTGGAAAACTGTTTTTT,CASIGTRGSGKLFF
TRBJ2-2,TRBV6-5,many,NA,TGTGCCAGCAGGGAAGGCACCGGGGAGCTGTTTTTT,CASREGTGELFF
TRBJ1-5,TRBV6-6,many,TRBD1,TGTGCCAGCAGACCTGACAGGGACGCGAATCAGCCCCAGCATTTT,CASRPDRDANQPQHF
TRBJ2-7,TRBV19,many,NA,TGTGCCAGTAGTGTGAAGTGGGAGCAGTACTTC,CASSVKWEQYF
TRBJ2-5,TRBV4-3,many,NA,TGCGCCAGCAGCCAAGATGCCGAAGGGCCAGAGACCCAGTACTTC,CASSQDAEGPETQYF
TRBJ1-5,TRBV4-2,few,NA,TGTGCCAGCAGCCAAGATGAAGGTTGGCAGCCCCAGCATTTT,CASSQDEGWQPQHF
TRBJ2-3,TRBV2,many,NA,TGTGCCAGCAGTGAAGCGCTGGGGGGTCTCGGAGATACGCAGTATTTT,CASSEALGGLGDTQYF
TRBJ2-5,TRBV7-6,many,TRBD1,TGTGCCAGCAGCCCAGGGGGCCGGCTTGTCGAGACCCAGTACTTC,CASSPGGRLVETQYF
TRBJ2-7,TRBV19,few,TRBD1,TGTGCCAGTAGTTTGGGACAGGGGACGATCTACGAGCAGTACTTC,CASSLGQGTIYEQYF
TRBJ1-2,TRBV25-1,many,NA,TGTGCCAGCAGTGGCGGTTACTACACCTTC,CASSGGYYTF
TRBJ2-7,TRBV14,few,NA,TGTGCCAGCAGCCAAACCAGAGGGGATAGGGGCTACGAGCAGTACTTC,CASSQTRGDRGYEQYF
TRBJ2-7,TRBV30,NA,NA,TGTGCCTGGAAAGAGACCTACGAGCAGTACTTC,CAWKETYEQYF
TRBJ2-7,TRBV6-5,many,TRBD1,TGTGCCAGCAGTTTATCAGGGGACAGGGGCGAGCAGTACTTC,CASSLSGDRGEQYF
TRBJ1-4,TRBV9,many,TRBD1,TGTGCCAGCAGCACCGGGACAGTTAATGAAAAACTGTTTTTT,CASSTGTVNEKLFF
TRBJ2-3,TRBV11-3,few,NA,TGTGCCAGCAGTCCCGGGACGGCTAGTAGCACAGATACGCAGTATTTT,CASSPGTASSTDTQYF
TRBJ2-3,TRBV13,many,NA,TGTGCCAGCAGCCTAATACAGGGAGTAGTCACAGATACGCAGTATTTT,CASSLIQGVVTDTQYF
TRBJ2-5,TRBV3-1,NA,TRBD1,TGTGCCAGCAGCCAAGGCTACACCGGGACAGGAGAGACCCAGTACTTC,CASSQGYTGTGETQYF
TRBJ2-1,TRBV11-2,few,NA,TGTGCCACCCAACTGATAGGGGTCGATGAGCAGTTCTTC,CATQLIGVDEQFF
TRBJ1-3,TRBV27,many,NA,TGTGCCAGCGGTGACCGTAGCTCTGGAAACACCATATATTTT,CASGDRSSGNTIYF
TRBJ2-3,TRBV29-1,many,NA,TGCAGCGTTGTAGGGGGAGGCACAGATACGCAGTATTTT,CSVVGGGTDTQYF
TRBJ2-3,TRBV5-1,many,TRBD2,TGCGCCAGCAGCTTGATGGAGGCGGGAGGGCCGACAGATACGCAGTATTTT,CASSLMEAGGPTDTQYF
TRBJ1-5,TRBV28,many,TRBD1,TGTGCCAGCAGTTCGTACCCGGACAGGTCGTACAATCAGCCCCAGCATTTT,CASSSYPDRSYNQPQHF
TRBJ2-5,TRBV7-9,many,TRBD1,TGTGCCAGCAGCTCGCAGGGGGTCGGAGAGACCCAGTACTTC,CASSSQGVGETQYF
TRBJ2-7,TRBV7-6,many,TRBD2,TGTGCCAGCAGCTTGACTAGCGGGGATACCTACGAGCAGTACTTC,CASSLTSGDTYEQYF
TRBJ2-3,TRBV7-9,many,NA,TGTGCCAGCACCCAAGAAAATAACGGGGGGCACCCGAACACAGATACGCAGTATTTT,CASTQENNGGHPNTDTQYF
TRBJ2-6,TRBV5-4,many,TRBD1,TGTGCCAGCAGCTGGACAGGGGCTGGGGCCAACGTCCTGACTTTC,CASSWTGAGANVLTF
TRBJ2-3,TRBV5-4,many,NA,TGTGCCAGCAGCTTGGACGGGAGTGACACAGATACGCAGTATTTT,CASSLDGSDTDTQYF
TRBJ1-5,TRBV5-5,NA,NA,TGTGCCAGCAGCCCGTGGAATAGCAATCAGCCCCAGCATTTT,CASSPWNSNQPQHF
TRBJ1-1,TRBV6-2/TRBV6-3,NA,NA,TGTGCCAGCAGTTACTCGAAGGGGGAGGGTAACCCTGAAGCTTTCTTT,CASSYSKGEGNPEAFF
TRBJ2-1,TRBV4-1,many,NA,TGCGCCAGCAGCCCCACTCCCGGTGAGCAGTTCTTC,CASSPTPGEQFF
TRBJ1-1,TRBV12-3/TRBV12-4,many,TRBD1,TGTGCCAGCAGGGGCGGACAGGGTGGGACTGAAGCTTTCTTT,CASRGGQGGTEAFF
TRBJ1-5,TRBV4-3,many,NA,TGCGCCAGCAGCCAAGATTTGATCTCCAATCAGCCCCAGCATTTT,CASSQDLISNQPQHF
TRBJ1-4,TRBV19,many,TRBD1,TGTGCCAGTAGAACGGGACAGTCTGAAAAACTGTTTTTT,CASRTGQSEKLFF
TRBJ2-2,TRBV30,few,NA,TGTGCCTGGAAAGGTGGCGGGGTGAACACCGGGGAGCTGTTTTTT,CAWKGGGVNTGELFF
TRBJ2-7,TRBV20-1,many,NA,TGCAGTGCCAGACCCGGACTGAAGCGGAGCTCCTACGAGCAGTACTTC,CSARPGLKRSSYEQYF
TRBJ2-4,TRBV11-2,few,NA,TGTGCCAGCAGCTCTGCAGGAAACATTCAGTACTTC,CASSSAGNIQYF
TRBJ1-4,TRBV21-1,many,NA,TGTGCCATCCTGATTATTCGGGGTGAAAAACTGTTTTTT,CAILIIRGEKLFF
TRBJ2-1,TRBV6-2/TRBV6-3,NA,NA,TGTGCCAGCAGCCGGGCAGGTTTAAGCTCCTACAATGAGCAGTTCTTC,CASSRAGLSSYNEQFF
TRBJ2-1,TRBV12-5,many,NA,TGTGCTAGTGGTTTGCTCCGGCAGAGCTCCTACAATGAGCAGTTCTTC,CASGLLRQSSYNEQFF
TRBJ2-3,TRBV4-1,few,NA,TGCGCCAGCAGTCGCGAAGGCGGACGCACAGATACGCAGTATTTT,CASSREGGRTDTQYF
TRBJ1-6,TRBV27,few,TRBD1,TGTGCCAGCAATGACCGGCAGGGGGCTAATTCACCCCTCCACTTT,CASNDRQGANSPLHF
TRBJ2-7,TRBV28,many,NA,TGTGCCAGCAAATTGGGGCGGGGCTCCTACGAGCAGTACTTC,CASKLGRGSYEQYF
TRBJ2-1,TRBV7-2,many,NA,TGTGCCAGCAGCTACCTCGGGGTAGGTGGCGAGTTCTTC,CASSYLGVGGEFF
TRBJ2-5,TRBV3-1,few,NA,TGTGCCAGCAGCCAAGCCGACAGACCAAAAGAGACCCAGTACTTC,CASSQADRPKETQYF
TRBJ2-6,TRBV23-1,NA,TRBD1,TGCGCCAGCAGTCAATTCTCCCGGTCAGGGGGCATTTCTGGGGCCAACGTCCTGACTTTC,CASSQFSRSGGISGANVLTF
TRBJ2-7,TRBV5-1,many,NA,TGCGCCAGCAGCTTGTCACAGGCCTACGAGCAGTACTTC,CASSLSQAYEQYF
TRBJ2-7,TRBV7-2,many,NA,TGTGCCAGCAGCCTGGGGATCGAGCAGTACTTC,CASSLGIEQYF
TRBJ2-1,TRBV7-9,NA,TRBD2,TGTGCCAGCAGCCCTCGTCCCGGGACTACTTACAGCTACAATGAGCAGTTCTTC,CASSPRPGTTYSYNEQFF